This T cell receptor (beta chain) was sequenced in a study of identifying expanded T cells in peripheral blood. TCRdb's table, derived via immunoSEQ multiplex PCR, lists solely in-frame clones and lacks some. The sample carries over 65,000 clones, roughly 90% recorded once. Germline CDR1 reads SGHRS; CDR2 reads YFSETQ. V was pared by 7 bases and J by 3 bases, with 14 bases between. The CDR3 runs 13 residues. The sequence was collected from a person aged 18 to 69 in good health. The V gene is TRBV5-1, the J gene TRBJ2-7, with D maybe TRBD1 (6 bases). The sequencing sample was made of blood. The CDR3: CASGTPGHYEQYF. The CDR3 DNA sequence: TGCGCCAGCGGGACACCGGGACACTACGAGCAGTACTTC. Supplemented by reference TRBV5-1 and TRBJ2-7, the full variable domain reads KAGVTQTPRYLIKTRGQQVTLSCSPISGHRSVSWYQQTPGQGLQFLFEYFSETQRNKGNFPGRFSGRQFSNSRSEMNVSTLELGDSALYLCASGTPGHYEQYFGPGTRLTVT.